Following are 4 T cell receptor beta chains from one sample sequenced in a study of shared clonotypes between healthy human individuals. Clones were read by immunoSEQ multiplex PCR, and TCRdb kept only the in-frame ones, dropping some. The table has hundreds of thousands of clones, around 97% seen once. The specimen was naive CD4+ T cells sorted from blood. Noted subset: CD45RA+ positively selected. Receptor source: a woman aged 25 to 39 in good health.

This clone was seen more than once but under ten times. This chain links TRBV28 with TRBJ2-5; D is possibly TRBD1 (6 bases). The germline V gene has CDR1 MDHEN and CDR2 SYDVKM. Trimming took off 2 bases at V and 5 bases at J, with 12 bases between the two ends. The CDR3 totals 14 residues. CDR3 loop: CASSLGQGYETQYF. The DNA for the CDR3 is TGTGCCAGCAGTTTAGGGCAGGGGTACGAGACCCAGTACTTC. Complete variable domain (other parts from reference TRBV28 and TRBJ2-5): DVKVTQSSRYLVKRTGEKVFLECVQDMDHENMFWYRQDPGLGLRLIYFSYDVKMKEKGDIPEGYSVSREKKERFSLILESASTNQTSMYLCASSLGQGYETQYFGPGTRLLVL.

J is TRBJ1-4 and V is TRBV28; 7 bases are a match to TRBD1. The length of the CDR3 is 17 residues. Trimming removed 2 bases from V and 5 bases from J; junction bases left unmatched: 11. Germline V lookup: CDR1 MDHEN, CDR2 SYDVKM. The CDR3 region has the DNA TGTGCCAGCAGTTTACCGACAGGGACTCTTGAGAATGAAAAACTGTTTTTT. This codes for CASSLPTGTLENEKLFF.

This chain connects TRBV7-8 to TRBJ2-7; 9 bases agree with TRBD1. This CDR3 is built from 14 residues. In germline, CDR1 is SGHVS, CDR2 FQNEAQ. V dropped 5 bases and J dropped 4; count of bases not matched to a gene: 6. The CDR3 nucleotides read TGTGCCAGCAGCATCCCGGGACAGGGTTACGAGCAGTACTTC. As protein: CASSIPGQGYEQYF.

In DNA form, the CDR3 reads TGTGCCAGCAGCACATCTCAGGGGGCGGGGGCTGAAGCTTTCTTT. This codes for CASSTSQGAGAEAFF. The J gene is TRBJ1-1, the V gene TRBV28; 8 bases map to TRBD1. The trim removed 6 bases at V and 6 bases at J, leaving 12 bases unmatched. Germline V CDR1 and CDR2: MDHEN, SYDVKM. This CDR3 has 15 residues.